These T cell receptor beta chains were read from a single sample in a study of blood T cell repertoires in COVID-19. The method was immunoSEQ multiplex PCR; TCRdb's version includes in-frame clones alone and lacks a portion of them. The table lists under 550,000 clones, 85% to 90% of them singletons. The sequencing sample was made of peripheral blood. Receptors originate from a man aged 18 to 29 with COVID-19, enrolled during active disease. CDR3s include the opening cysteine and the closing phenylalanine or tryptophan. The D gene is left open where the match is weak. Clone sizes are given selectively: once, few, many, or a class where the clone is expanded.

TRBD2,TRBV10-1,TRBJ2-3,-,CASGGGLAGHTDTQYF,TGCGCCAGTGGCGGAGGCCTAGCGGGACACACAGATACGCAGTATTTT
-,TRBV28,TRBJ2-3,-,CASFGGTSTDTQYF,TGTGCCAGCTTCGGGGGAACTAGCACAGATACGCAGTATTTT
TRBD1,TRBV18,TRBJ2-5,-,CASTRRTGTGLETQYF,TGTGCCAGCACAAGACGAACCGGGACAGGCTTGGAGACCCAGTACTTC
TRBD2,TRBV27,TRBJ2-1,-,CASTGLAPDEQFF,TGTGCCAGCACAGGACTAGCCCCTGATGAGCAGTTCTTC
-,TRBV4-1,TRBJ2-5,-,CASSQPPLAPGETQYF,TGCGCCAGCAGCCAACCCCCCTTAGCCCCCGGGGAGACCCAGTACTTC
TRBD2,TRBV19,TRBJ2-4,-,CASSPGTSGRSIQYF,TGTGCCAGTAGTCCCGGGACTAGCGGGAGAAGCATTCAGTACTTC
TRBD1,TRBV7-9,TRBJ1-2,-,CASSALGQFNYGYTF,TGTGCCAGCAGCGCCCTGGGACAGTTTAACTATGGCTACACCTTC
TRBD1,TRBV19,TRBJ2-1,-,CATGTGVGNEQFF,TGTGCCACCGGGACAGGGGTAGGGAATGAGCAGTTCTTC
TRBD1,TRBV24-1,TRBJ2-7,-,CATSDLGGPFDEQYF,TGTGCCACCAGTGATTTAGGGGGCCCCTTCGACGAGCAGTACTTC
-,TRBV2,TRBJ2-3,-,CASSEGGTVRTDTQYF,TGTGCCAGCAGTGAAGGCGGGACAGTACGCACAGATACGCAGTATTTT
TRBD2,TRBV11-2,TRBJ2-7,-,CASSFAGGEQYF,TGTGCCAGCAGCTTTGCGGGAGGCGAGCAGTACTTC
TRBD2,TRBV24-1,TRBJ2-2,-,CATSEASGSSIGELFF,TGTGCCACCAGTGAGGCTAGCGGGAGTTCTATCGGGGAGCTGTTTTTT
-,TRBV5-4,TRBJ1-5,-,CASSSLFIAQGGDQPQHF,TGTGCCAGCAGCTCTCTATTTATTGCTCAGGGTGGCGATCAGCCCCAGCATTTT
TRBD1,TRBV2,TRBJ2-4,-,CASSGTGGHQYF,TGTGCCAGCAGTGGGACAGGGGGGCATCAGTACTTC
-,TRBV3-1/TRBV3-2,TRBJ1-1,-,CASSGALEGAEAFF,TGTGCCAGCAGCGGGGCGCTCGAGGGGGCTGAAGCTTTCTTT
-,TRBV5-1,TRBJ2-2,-,CASSRDSLNTGELFF,TGCGCCAGCAGCCGGGACTCCCTTAACACCGGGGAGCTGTTTTTT
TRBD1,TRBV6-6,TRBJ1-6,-,CASRIRDRHNSPLHF,TGTGCCAGCAGGATTCGGGACAGGCATAATTCACCCCTCCACTTT
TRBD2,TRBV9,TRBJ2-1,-,CASSVTSGTQNKNEQFF,TGTGCCAGCAGCGTAACTAGCGGTACCCAAAACAAGAATGAGCAGTTCTTC
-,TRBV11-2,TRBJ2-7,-,CASSSSRYEQYF,TGTGCCAGCAGCTCGTCCCGTTACGAGCAGTACTTC
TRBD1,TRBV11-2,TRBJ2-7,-,CASSPQGAPRGYEQYF,TGTGCCAGCAGCCCCCAGGGGGCGCCGAGGGGCTACGAGCAGTACTTC
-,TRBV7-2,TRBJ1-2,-,CASSPSGVYGYTF,TGTGCCAGCAGCCCCTCGGGGGTCTATGGCTACACCTTC
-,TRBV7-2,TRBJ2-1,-,CASSLNMAGEQFF,TGTGCCAGCAGCTTAAATATGGCAGGGGAACAGTTCTTC
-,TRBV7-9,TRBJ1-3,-,CASSLTHLDSGNTIYF,TGTGCCAGCAGCTTAACACACCTAGACTCTGGAAACACCATATATTTT
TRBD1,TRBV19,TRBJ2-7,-,CASSTGAEQYF,TGTGCCAGCTCGACAGGGGCCGAGCAGTACTTC
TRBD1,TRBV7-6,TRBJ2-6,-,CASSPLTGTGANVLTF,TGTGCCAGCAGCCCACTGACAGGGACAGGGGCCAACGTCCTGACTTTC
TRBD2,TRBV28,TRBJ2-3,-,CAIEGSAGEDTQYF,TGTGCCATCGAGGGGTCAGCGGGGGAAGATACGCAGTATTTT
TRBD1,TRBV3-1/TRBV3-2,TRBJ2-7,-,CASSPLPGGREQYF,TGTGCCAGCAGCCCGTTGCCAGGGGGCCGCGAGCAGTACTTC
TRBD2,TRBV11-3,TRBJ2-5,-,CASSPQGTSGWEETQYF,TGTGCCAGCAGCCCCCAGGGGACTAGCGGTTGGGAAGAGACCCAGTACTTC
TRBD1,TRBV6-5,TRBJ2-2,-,CASSPDRANTGELFF,TGTGCCAGCAGTCCCGACAGGGCGAACACCGGGGAGCTGTTTTTT
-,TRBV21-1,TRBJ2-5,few,CASGGTGGETQYF,TGTGCCAGCGGGGGGACAGGGGGAGAGACCCAGTACTTC
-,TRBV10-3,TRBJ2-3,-,CAISLTGDSTDTQYF,TGTGCCATCAGCTTGACAGGTGACAGCACAGATACGCAGTATTTT
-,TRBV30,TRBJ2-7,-,CAWSGGHEQYF,TGTGCCTGGAGTGGGGGCCACGAGCAGTACTTC
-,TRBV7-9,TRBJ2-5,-,CASSLGSSQETQYF,TGTGCCAGCAGCTTAGGTAGCTCCCAAGAGACCCAGTACTTC
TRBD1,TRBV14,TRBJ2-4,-,CASSHATGGNIQYF,TGTGCCAGCAGCCATGCGACAGGGGGGAACATTCAGTACTTC
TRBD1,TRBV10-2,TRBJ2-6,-,CASSGSGTGGNGANVLTF,TGCGCCAGCAGTGGATCCGGGACAGGGGGCAATGGGGCCAACGTCCTGACTTTC
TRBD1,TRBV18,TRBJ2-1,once,CASSGGQGKDEQFF,TGTGCCAGCTCAGGAGGACAGGGGAAGGATGAGCAGTTCTTC
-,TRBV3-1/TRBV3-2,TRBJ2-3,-,CASSLGGAGDTQYF,TGTGCCAGCAGCCTAGGGGGGGCCGGGGATACGCAGTATTTT
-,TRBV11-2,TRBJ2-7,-,CASSLGGAGYEQYF,TGTGCCAGCAGCTTAGGGGGAGCAGGCTACGAGCAGTACTTC
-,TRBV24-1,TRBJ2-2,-,CATSETGSGTGELFF,TGTGCCACCTCAGAAACAGGGTCGGGCACCGGGGAGCTGTTTTTT
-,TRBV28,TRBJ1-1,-,CASSLFPQGAGYSEAFF,TGTGCCAGCAGTCTATTTCCCCAGGGCGCAGGTTACTCTGAAGCTTTCTTT
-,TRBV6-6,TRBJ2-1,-,CASSKGLLTSYNEQFF,TGTGCCAGCAGTAAGGGACTTTTGACGTCCTACAATGAGCAGTTCTTC
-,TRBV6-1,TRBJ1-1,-,CASSEPGLNTEAFF,TGTGCCAGCAGTGAACCAGGGCTGAACACTGAAGCTTTCTTT
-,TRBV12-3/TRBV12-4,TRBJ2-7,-,CASSSNGEQYF,TGTGCCAGCAGTTCCAACGGGGAGCAGTACTTC
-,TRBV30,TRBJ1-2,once,CAWSTGSYYGYTF,TGTGCCTGGAGTACAGGCTCCTACTATGGCTACACCTTC
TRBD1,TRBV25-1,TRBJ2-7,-,CATIQGQPPYEQYF,TGTGCCACCATCCAGGGACAGCCACCCTACGAGCAGTACTTC
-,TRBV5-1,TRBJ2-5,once,CASSLTGGHQETQYF,TGCGCCAGCAGCTTGACGGGGGGCCACCAAGAGACCCAGTACTTC
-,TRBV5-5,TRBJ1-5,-,CASSFGEVQPQHF,TGTGCCAGCAGCTTTGGGGAGGTCCAGCCCCAGCATTTT
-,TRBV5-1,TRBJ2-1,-,CASSPTDSSYNEQFF,TGCGCCAGCAGCCCTACAGATTCCTCCTACAATGAGCAGTTCTTC
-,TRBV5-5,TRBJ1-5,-,CASSLAAGTPQHF,TGTGCCAGCAGCTTGGCTGCAGGGACACCCCAGCATTTT
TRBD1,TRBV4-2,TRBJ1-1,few,CASSQPGTGYTEAFF,TGTGCCAGCAGCCAGCCCGGGACAGGTTATACTGAAGCTTTCTTT
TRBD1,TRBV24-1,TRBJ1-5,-,CATRENGQGACQPQHF,TGTGCCACCAGAGAAAATGGACAGGGGGCTTGTCAGCCCCAGCATTTT
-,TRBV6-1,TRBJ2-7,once,CASSEGPGGNEQYF,TGTGCCAGCAGTGAGGGTCCTGGGGGGAACGAGCAGTACTTC
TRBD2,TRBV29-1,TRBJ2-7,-,CSASYGPRGDYEQYF,TGCAGCGCTAGTTATGGGCCGCGGGGGGACTACGAGCAGTACTTC
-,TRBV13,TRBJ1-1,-,CASSLVQVNTEAFF,TGTGCCAGCAGCTTAGTTCAGGTTAACACTGAAGCTTTCTTT
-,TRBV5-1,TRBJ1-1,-,CASSFGGSGSTEAFF,TGCGCCAGCAGCTTCGGGGGTTCAGGTTCCACTGAAGCTTTCTTT
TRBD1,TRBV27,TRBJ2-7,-,CASSLKGQGGEQYF,TGTGCCAGCAGTTTAAAGGGACAGGGGGGCGAGCAGTACTTC